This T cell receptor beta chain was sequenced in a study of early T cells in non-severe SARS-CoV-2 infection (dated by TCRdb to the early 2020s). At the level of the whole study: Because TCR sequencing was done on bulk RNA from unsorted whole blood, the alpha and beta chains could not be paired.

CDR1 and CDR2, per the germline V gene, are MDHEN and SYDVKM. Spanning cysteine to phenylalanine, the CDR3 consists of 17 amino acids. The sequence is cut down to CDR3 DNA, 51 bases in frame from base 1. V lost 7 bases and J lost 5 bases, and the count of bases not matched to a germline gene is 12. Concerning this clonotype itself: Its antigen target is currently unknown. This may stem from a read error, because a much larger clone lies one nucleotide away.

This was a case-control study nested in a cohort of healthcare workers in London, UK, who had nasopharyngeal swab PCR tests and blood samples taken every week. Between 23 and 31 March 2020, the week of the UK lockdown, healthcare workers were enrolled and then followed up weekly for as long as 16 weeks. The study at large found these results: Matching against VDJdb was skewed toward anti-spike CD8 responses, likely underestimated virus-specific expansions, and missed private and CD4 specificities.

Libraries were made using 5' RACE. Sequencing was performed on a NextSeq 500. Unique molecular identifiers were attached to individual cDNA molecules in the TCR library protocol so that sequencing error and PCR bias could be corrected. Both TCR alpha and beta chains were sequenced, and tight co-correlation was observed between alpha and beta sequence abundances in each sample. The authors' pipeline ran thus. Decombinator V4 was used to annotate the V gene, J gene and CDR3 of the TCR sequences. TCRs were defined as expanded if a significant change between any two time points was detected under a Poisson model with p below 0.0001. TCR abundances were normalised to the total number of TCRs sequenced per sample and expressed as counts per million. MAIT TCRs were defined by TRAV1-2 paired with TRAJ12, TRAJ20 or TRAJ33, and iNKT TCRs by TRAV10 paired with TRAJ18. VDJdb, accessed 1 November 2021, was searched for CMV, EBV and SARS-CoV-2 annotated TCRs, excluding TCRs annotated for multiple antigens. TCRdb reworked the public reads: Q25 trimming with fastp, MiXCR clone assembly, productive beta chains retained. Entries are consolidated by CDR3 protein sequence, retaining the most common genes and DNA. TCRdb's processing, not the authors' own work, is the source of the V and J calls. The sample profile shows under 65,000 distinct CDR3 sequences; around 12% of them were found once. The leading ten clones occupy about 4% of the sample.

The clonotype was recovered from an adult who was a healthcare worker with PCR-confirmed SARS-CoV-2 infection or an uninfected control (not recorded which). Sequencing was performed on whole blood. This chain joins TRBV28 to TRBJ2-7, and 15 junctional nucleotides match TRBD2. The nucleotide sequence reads TGTGCCAGCACCGTGGGGGGACTAGCGGGAGGTAGTCACGAGCAGTACTTC. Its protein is CASTVGGLAGGSHEQYF.